Below are 28 T cell receptor beta chains sequenced from a single sample in a study of T cells in Graves' hyperthyroidism and ophthalmopathy. Template material for amplifying TCR beta CDR3 regions consisted of RNA transcripts. First-round RT-PCR of the TCR CDR3 relied on the HTBI primer set. MiXCR, run by TCRdb on the multiplex PCR reads, gives a single entry per CDR3 protein. The repertoire holds about 610,000 distinct CDR3 sequences, with about 45% as singletons. Sequencing used peripheral blood or thyroid tissue (not recorded which). The receptor source for this set is a woman between 18 and 29 years old with Graves' hyperthyroidism.

This clonotype was counted at least ten times. The chain uses TRBV6-5 and TRBJ1-2, with TRBD1 matching 9 bases. Trimming took 6 bases from V and 7 from J; bases not matched to a gene: 0. From germline, CDR1 is MNHEY and CDR2 SVGAGI. CDR3 length equals 11 residues. Written as DNA, the CDR3 is TGTGCCAGCAGGGACAGGGGTGGCTACACCTTC. Its protein product is CASRDRGGYTF.

This clonotype was recorded many times. The V gene is TRBV10-3, the J gene TRBJ1-4; tentatively, D is TRBD1 (5 bases). The CDR3 is 13 residues long. The V gene lost 2 bases and the J gene lost 15 bases, with 16 bases spanning the gap. The germline CDR1 and CDR2 sequences are ENHRY and SYGVKD. The CDR3 DNA reads TGTGCCATCAGTGAGGGGGCCTTGAAAGAGGTGTTTTTT. Encoded protein: CAISEGALKEVFF.

The gene calls are TRBV29-1 and TRBJ2-5, with 7 positions matching TRBD1. The V and J ends lost 8 bases and 5 bases, in that order; junction bases with no gene match: 2. This CDR3 region has 10 residues. Germline CDR1 and CDR2: SQVTM and ANQGSEA. The CDR3 region is CSLQGETQYF. The CDR3 nucleotides are TGCAGCTTACAGGGGGAGACCCAGTACTTC.

A note on this clonotype: One base away lies a much larger clone, so this may be a sequencing read error. The rearrangement uses TRBV7-9 and TRBJ2-5, with a weak D call TRBD2 (8 bases). Germline CDR1 and CDR2: SEHNR and FQNEAQ (reference sequence). There are 20 residues in the CDR3. The CDR3 sequence: CASSQDRVSGGLPHQEAQYF. For the CDR3, the DNA is TGCGCCAGCAGCCAAGACAGGGTCAGCGGGGGTCTACCCCACCAAGAGGCCCAGTACTTC.

The rearrangement uses TRBV25-1 and TRBJ2-5; tentative D call: TRBD2 (6 bases). The CDR3 runs to 15 residues. V was trimmed by 7 bases and J by 4 bases, leaving 19 bases between them. CDR1 is MGHDK and CDR2 is SYGVNS in the germline V gene. The CDR3 spells CASKDPDYHRETQYF. The CDR3 coding sequence is TGTGCCAGCAAAGATCCGGACTACCATAGAGAGACCCAGTACTTC.

The CDR3 here is CASSPREGAEKLFF. The CDR3 DNA follows: TGTGCCAGCAGCCCCAGAGAGGGTGCTGAAAAACTGTTTTTT. The V gene is TRBV7-9, the J gene TRBJ1-4; unclear D gene. Per germline, CDR1 SEHNR and CDR2 FQNEAQ (reference sequence). V was pared by 5 bases and J by 7 bases, with 14 bases between. CDR3 length: 14 residues.

This sequence joins TRBV7-6 and TRBJ2-7; possible D gene TRBD1, 6 bases. The V and J ends lost 10 bases and 9 bases respectively, with 19 bases between them. The CDR3 contains 12 residues. Germline values: CDR1 SGHVS, CDR2 FNYEAQ. CDR3 DNA sequence: TGTGCCACCGGGAATAGGGGACACGGGCAGTACTTC. Translating it yields CATGNRGHGQYF.

V and J are TRBV21-1 and TRBJ2-5; the D call TRBD2 from the table was never checked on the DNA. Matching the DNA end better, TRBJ2-4 makes the J call doubtful. TRBV21-1 represents a pseudogene. This CDR3 has 14 residues. The CDR3, as DNA: TGTGCCAGCAGCAGTTGGCTAGCCGGAAACATTCAGTACTTC. As protein: CASSSWLAGNIQYF.

This clonotype appeared many times. V and J are TRBV19 and TRBJ1-2; 7 bases agree with TRBD1. Germline loops: CDR1 LNHDA, CDR2 SQIVND (reference sequence). The CDR3 has 14 residues. V lost 6 bases and J lost 7; bases outside the gene matches: 11. Written as DNA, the CDR3 is TGTGCCAGTAGGGGGGACAGCGGGTTCCGTGGCTACACCTTC. It translates to CASRGDSGFRGYTF.

This chain connects TRBV4-1 to TRBJ1-5; 9 bases match TRBD1. This CDR3 has 15 amino acids. The germline gives CDR1 MGHRA, CDR2 YSYEKL. After removal of 3 bases from V and 4 bases from J, the junction contained 4 bases not matched to a gene. CDR3 amino acids: CASSQNRGLNQPQHF. The CDR3 nucleotides are TGCGCCAGCAGCCAGAACAGGGGGCTGAATCAGCCCCAGCATTTT.

The gene calls are TRBV5-8 and TRBJ1-1; 10 bases fit TRBD1. CDR1 SGHTS and CDR2 YDEGEE come from the germline V gene. Trimming cost V 3 bases and J 4 bases; bases outside gene matches: 3. The length of the CDR3 is 14 residues. Here the CDR3 DNA reads TGTGCCAGCAGCTCCTGGACAGGGGGCACTGAAGCTTTCTTT. Translation: CASSSWTGGTEAFF.

This clonotype has only a few counts. This chain's CDR3 is CASSRRLAGFTGELFF. The DNA for the CDR3 is TGTGCCAGCAGTCGGCGACTAGCGGGTTTTACCGGGGAGCTGTTTTTT. The chain links TRBV27 to TRBJ2-2, with 10 positions matching TRBD2. With V trimmed by 5 bases and J by 5 bases, 8 bases remained unmatched. This CDR3 is built from 16 residues. The germline V gene encodes CDR1 MNHEY and CDR2 SMNVEV (reference sequence).

The chain couples TRBV2 to TRBJ2-7; D might be TRBD2 (5 bases). There are 14 residues in the CDR3. V shed 3 bases and J shed 0 bases, with 9 bases lying between them. Germline V gives CDR1 SNHLY, CDR2 FYNNEI. The CDR3 DNA reads as TGTGCCAGCAGTGACGCGGGTTCCTCCTACGAGCAGTACTTC. It specifies CASSDAGSSYEQYF.

This clonotype was found many times. The V and J genes are TRBV29-1 and TRBJ1-1; no firm D call. Germline CDR1 reads SQVTM; CDR2 reads ANQGSEA. CDR3 length equals 12 residues. The CDR3 bases are TGCAGTTCGGTGGGTTTGAACACTGAAGCTTTCTTT. This sequence encodes CSSVGLNTEAFF.

This clonotype was counted only a few times. This sequence joins TRBV6-1 and TRBJ1-2, with 9 bases identical to TRBD1. The CDR3 length is 15 residues. Germline CDR1 MNHNS, CDR2 SASEGT. After removal of 5 bases from V and 6 bases from J, the junction contained 10 bases not matched to a gene. The CDR3 nucleotides are TGTGCCAGCAGTTCCGTTCGGACAGGGGAAGATGGCTACACCTTC. The encoded protein is CASSSVRTGEDGYTF.

Note on this clonotype: A single base separates this from a much larger clone, so it may be a read error. The V gene is TRBV5-5, the J gene TRBJ2-5; 11 bases are shared with TRBD2. The CDR3 runs to 17 residues. Per the germline V gene, CDR1 is SGHKS and CDR2 is YYEKEE (reference sequence). CDR3 residues: CASRELLIAGGQEIQYF. For the CDR3, the DNA is TGTGCCAGCAGAGAACTTCTGATAGCGGGAGGGCAAGAGATCCAGTACTTC.

The chain employs TRBV10-2 and TRBJ2-7; possibly TRBD1 or TRBD2 for D (5 bases each). The length of the CDR3 is 13 residues. Trimming removed 6 bases at V and 7 bases at J, with 16 bases between. The germline V gene encodes CDR1 WSHSY and CDR2 SAAADI. The DNA for the CDR3 is TGCGCCAGCAGATCTTCTGGGGGAAGGGAGCAGTACTTC. Translating it yields CASRSSGGREQYF.

This clonotype was recorded many times. The chain joins TRBV2 to TRBJ1-2; D unclear. Germline values: CDR1 SNHLY, CDR2 FYNNEI. The CDR3 is 14 residues long. The V end was cut by 6 bases, the J end by 4 bases, with 15 bases between. The CDR3 reads CASRPTVAGYGYTF. The CDR3 DNA follows: TGTGCCAGCAGACCCACAGTAGCCGGCTATGGCTACACCTTC. The full variable domain, its missing parts supplied by reference TRBV2 and TRBJ1-2, is EPEVTQTPSHQVTQMGQEVILRCVPISNHLYFYWYRQILGQKVEFLVSFYNNEISEKSEIFDDQFSVERPDGSNFTLKIRSTKLEDSAMYFCASRPTVAGYGYTFGSGTRLTVV.

This clonotype was observed many times. The rearrangement links TRBV19 to TRBJ2-5, with D possibly called TRBD1 or TRBD2 (5 bases each). Per germline, CDR1 LNHDA and CDR2 SQIVND (reference sequence). Trimming left V 6 bases short and J 5 bases short, with 16 bases between. The CDR3 runs 14 residues. The CDR3, as DNA: TGTGCCAGTAGCCGGCGAACGGGGCGCGAGACCCAGTACTTC. Its protein product is CASSRRTGRETQYF.

This clonotype was seen only a few times. V usage is TRBV20-1 and J usage is TRBJ2-5, with D uncertain. Per the germline V gene, CDR1 is DFQATT and CDR2 is SNEGSKA (reference sequence). The CDR3 has 12 residues. Trimming removed 3 bases at V and 9 bases at J, with 14 bases between. The CDR3 DNA reads TGCAGTGCTAGGAGTAGCAATCAGCCCCAGTACTTC. It yields the protein CSARSSNQPQYF.

The rearrangement uses TRBV7-2 and TRBJ2-5, with D possibly matching TRBD2 (5 bases). V was cut by 6 bases and J by 5 bases, with 16 bases left in between. Germline V CDR1 and CDR2: SGHTA, FQGNSA. This CDR3 region has 14 residues. The CDR3 loop reads CASREYGMVETQYF. CDR3 sequence (DNA): TGTGCCAGCAGAGAATACGGGATGGTGGAGACCCAGTACTTC. Combining the CDR3 with reference TRBV7-2 and TRBJ2-5 gives the whole variable domain GAGVSQSPSNKVTEKGKDVELRCDPISGHTALYWYRQSLGQGLEFLIYFQGNSAPDKSGLPSDRFSAERTGGSVSTLTIQRTQQEDSAVYLCASREYGMVETQYFGPGTRLLVL.

The chain employs TRBV12-3 or TRBV12-4 and TRBJ1-6; weak D call: TRBD1 (5 bases). The CDR3 extends over 10 amino acids. The V end was cut by 10 bases, the J end by 14 bases, with 12 bases between. CDR3 sequence (DNA): TGTGCCATGGCCGGGGGATCCCTCCACTTT. This codes for CAMAGGSLHF.

V gene TRBV29-1 combines with J gene TRBJ1-1; 7 nucleotides line up with TRBD1. CDR1 is SQVTM and CDR2 is ANQGSEA in the germline V gene. With 8 bases clipped from V and 0 bases from J, the junction kept 6 bases outside the gene matches. This CDR3 comprises 13 residues. The CDR3 here is CSSRGGLNTEAFF. CDR3 coding DNA: TGCAGCAGCCGAGGGGGCCTGAACACTGAAGCTTTCTTT. Full variable domain (rest looked up from reference TRBV29-1 and TRBJ1-1): SAVISQKPSRDICQRGTSLTIQCQVDSQVTMMFWYRQQPGQSLTLIATANQGSEATYESGFVIDKFPISRPNLTFSTLTVSNMSPEDSSIYLCSSRGGLNTEAFFGQGTRLTVV.

This chain's CDR3 is CASSSPGTAGGMQETQYF. In DNA, the CDR3 is TGCGCCAGCAGCAGCCCAGGGACAGCGGGAGGGATGCAAGAGACCCAGTACTTC. The chain combines TRBV5-1 with TRBJ2-5; 10 bases line up with TRBD2. CDR3 length: 18 residues. Germline V gene sequence: CDR1 SGHRS, CDR2 YFSETQ. J gave up 2 bases and V 4 bases, and 14 bases lay outside the gene matches.

This clonotype is a singleton in its sample. V is TRBV5-1 and J is TRBJ1-3; D gene unclear. V was pared by 5 bases and J by 3 bases, with 15 bases between. Germline CDR1 is SGHRS and CDR2 is YFSETQ. The CDR3 covers 15 residues. In DNA, the CDR3 is TGCGCCAGCAGTGGACCGTGGGAAAATGGAAACACCATATATTTT. It yields the protein CASSGPWENGNTIYF.

With regard to this clonotype: The conserved phenylalanine or tryptophan is not found at the CDR3 terminus, so this likely reflects a read error. The V gene is TRBV5-1, the J gene TRBJ2-7, with 14 nucleotides matching TRBD2. Germline V gene sequence: CDR1 SGHRS, CDR2 YFSETQ. The CDR3 runs to 16 residues. The V gene end was trimmed by 4 bases and the J gene end by 5 bases; junction bases not matched to a gene: 8. The CDR3: CASSPGLAGVRNEQYL. For the CDR3, the DNA is TGCGCCAGCAGCCCGGGACTAGCGGGAGTAAGGAACGAGCAGTACCTC.

A single count supports this clonotype. The chain employs TRBV20-1 and TRBJ2-7; D assignment may be TRBD1 or TRBD2 (8 bases each). This CDR3 spans 18 amino acids. Germline V CDR1 and CDR2: DFQATT, SNEGSKA (reference sequence). V lost 6 bases and J lost 3, with 30 bases in between. CDR3 protein: CSAGTVETGASGYYEQYF. The CDR3 region has the DNA TGCAGTGCGGGTACGGTGGAGACAGGGGCTAGCGGGTACTACGAGCAGTACTTC.

This clonotype was seen ten or more times. The chain has TRBV5-4 and TRBJ2-7; 10 positions match TRBD2. J was trimmed by 1 base and V by 0 bases; bases with no gene match: 7. The CDR3 is 17 residues long. Germline V CDR1 and CDR2: SGHNT, YYREEE (reference sequence). This CDR3 reads CASSLAPSGGYSYEQYF. CDR3 sequence (DNA): TGTGCCAGCAGCTTGGCGCCTAGCGGGGGATATTCCTACGAGCAGTACTTC.